This T cell receptor beta chain comes out of a study of cytotoxic CD8 clonotypes in ibrutinib-treated CLL. About the research overall: Partial response occurred in some 25 patients and complete response in 2; at median roughly 74 months, around 14 remained remitted and about 12 progressed.

Libraries of TCR beta were made from roughly 1.8 micrograms of genomic DNA that came from cryopreserved PBMCs. Target depth was 1 in 200,000 to 1 in 1 million T cells, about 10x per clonotype. Method: immunoSEQ multiplex PCR; TCRdb's copy keeps in-frame clones and lacks some. The table includes 110,000 to 150,000 clones, 60% to 85% detected once. The CDR3 length is 15 residues. Germline V gives CDR1 KGHSH, CDR2 LQKENI. V trimming: 3 bases; J trimming: 7 bases; junction bases outside the gene matches: 7. The sequenced sample was PBMCs, obtained after 12 months of ibrutinib treatment. This chain links TRBV18 with TRBJ2-5; 11 bases line up with TRBD2. The receptor was derived from a human donor with chronic lymphocytic leukemia. CDR3 sequence: CASSPRLAGNGTQYF. CDR3 DNA sequence: TGTGCCAGCTCACCCCGACTAGCGGGAAACGGGACCCAGTACTTC.